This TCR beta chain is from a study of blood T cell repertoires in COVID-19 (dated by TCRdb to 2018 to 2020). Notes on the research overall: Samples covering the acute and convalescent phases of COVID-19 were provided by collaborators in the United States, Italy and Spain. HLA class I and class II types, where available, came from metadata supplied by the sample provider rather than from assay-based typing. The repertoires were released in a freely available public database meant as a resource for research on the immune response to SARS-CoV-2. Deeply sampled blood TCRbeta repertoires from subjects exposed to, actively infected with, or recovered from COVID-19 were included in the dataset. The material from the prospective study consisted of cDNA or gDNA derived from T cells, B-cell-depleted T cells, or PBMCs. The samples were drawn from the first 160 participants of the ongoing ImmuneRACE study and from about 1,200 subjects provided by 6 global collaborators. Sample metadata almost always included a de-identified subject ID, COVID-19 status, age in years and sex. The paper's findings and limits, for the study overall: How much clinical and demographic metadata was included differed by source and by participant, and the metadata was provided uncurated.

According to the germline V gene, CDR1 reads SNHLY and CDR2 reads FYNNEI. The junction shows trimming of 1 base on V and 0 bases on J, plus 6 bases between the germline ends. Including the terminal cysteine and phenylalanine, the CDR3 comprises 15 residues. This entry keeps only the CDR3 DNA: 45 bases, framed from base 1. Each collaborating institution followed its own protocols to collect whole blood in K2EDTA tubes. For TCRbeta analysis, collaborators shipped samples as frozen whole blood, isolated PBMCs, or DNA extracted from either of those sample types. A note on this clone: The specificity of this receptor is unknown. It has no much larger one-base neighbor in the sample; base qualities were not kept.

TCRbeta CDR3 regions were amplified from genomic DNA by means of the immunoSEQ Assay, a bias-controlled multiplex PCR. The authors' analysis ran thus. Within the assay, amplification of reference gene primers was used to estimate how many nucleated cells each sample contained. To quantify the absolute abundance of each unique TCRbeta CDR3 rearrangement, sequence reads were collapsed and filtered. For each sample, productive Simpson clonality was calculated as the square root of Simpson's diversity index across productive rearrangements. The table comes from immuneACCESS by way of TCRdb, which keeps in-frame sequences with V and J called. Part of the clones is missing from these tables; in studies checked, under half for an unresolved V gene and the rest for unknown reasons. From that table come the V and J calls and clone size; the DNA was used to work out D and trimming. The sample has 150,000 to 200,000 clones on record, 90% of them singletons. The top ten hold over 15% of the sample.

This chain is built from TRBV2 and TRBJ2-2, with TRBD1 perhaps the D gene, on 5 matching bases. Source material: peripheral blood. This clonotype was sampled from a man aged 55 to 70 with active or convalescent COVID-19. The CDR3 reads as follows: CASSEVGANTGELFF. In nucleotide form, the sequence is TGTGCCAGCAGTGAAGTAGGGGCGAACACCGGGGAGCTGTTTTTT.